This T cell receptor (beta chain) was captured in a study of T cells in Graves' hyperthyroidism and ophthalmopathy. Clinical symptoms, serum thyroxine and TRAb, thyroid ultrasound and orbital computed tomography were used for the diagnoses. PBMCs came from about 10 ml fresh peripheral blood. Whole-study results and caveats: Appearing also in blood were most of the thyroid clonotypes expanded above 0.001.

Germline CDR1 KGHSH, CDR2 LQKENI. Between the trimmed V and J ends, which lost 3 bases and 5 bases, there was a span of 17 bases. CDR3 length equals 15 residues. Amplification yielded TCR beta CDR3 regions, with RNA transcripts as the source. TCR CDR3 regions were first amplified by RT-PCR with HTBI primers. TCRdb ran MiXCR on the multiplex PCR reads and lists one entry per CDR3 protein. Of about 400,000 distinct CDR3 sequences listed, around 15% are singletons. At least ten counts were recorded for this clonotype. What it binds is not known. This rearrangement joins TRBV18 to TRBJ2-7; D gene ambiguous. The sequence derives from a man aged 45-65 years with Graves' ophthalmopathy. Source material: blood. The CDR3 sequence is CASSPPGGTLHEQYF. The DNA of the CDR3 is TGTGCCAGCTCACCTCCGGGTGGAACTCTCCACGAGCAGTACTTC.